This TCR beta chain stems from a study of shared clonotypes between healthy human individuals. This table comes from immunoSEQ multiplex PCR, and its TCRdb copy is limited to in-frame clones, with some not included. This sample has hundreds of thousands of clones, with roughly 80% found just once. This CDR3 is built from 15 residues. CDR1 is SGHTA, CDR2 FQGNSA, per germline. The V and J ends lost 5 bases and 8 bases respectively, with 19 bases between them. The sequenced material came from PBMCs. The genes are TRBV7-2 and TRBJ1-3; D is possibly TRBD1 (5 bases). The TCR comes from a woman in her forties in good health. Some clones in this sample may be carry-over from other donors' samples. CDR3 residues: CASSIGLGGKDTIYF. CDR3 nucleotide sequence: TGTGCCAGCAGCATAGGGCTCGGGGGTAAAGACACCATATATTTT.